This T cell receptor beta chain was recorded in a study of blood T cell repertoires in COVID-19. Germline V gene lookup returns CDR1 SGHRS and CDR2 YFSETQ. V was pared by 0 bases and J by 3 bases, with 2 bases of the junction left unmatched. The CDR3 is 16 amino acids. This clone has only one observation. As originally analysed: Counts of nucleated cells, estimated from reference gene primer amplification, were obtained. Libraries were prepared by immunoSEQ multiplex PCR; TCRdb keeps only in-frame clonotypes and omits some of them. The V and J calls and the clone size are those of that table, but D and trimming were determined from the DNA. This sample has 220,000 or so clones, with about four fifths found just once. Either two negative PCRs, clearance, or symptom resolution qualified Cohort 3 donors as recovered.

The chain combines TRBV5-1 with TRBJ2-5; 13 nucleotides align to TRBD2. The origin of this receptor is a woman in her thirties or forties who had recovered from COVID-19. Material: PBMCs or T cells enriched from blood (not recorded which). CDR3 residues: CASSLGLAGGEETQYF. DNA of the CDR3: TGCGCCAGCAGCTTGGGACTAGCGGGAGGAGAAGAGACCCAGTACTTC.